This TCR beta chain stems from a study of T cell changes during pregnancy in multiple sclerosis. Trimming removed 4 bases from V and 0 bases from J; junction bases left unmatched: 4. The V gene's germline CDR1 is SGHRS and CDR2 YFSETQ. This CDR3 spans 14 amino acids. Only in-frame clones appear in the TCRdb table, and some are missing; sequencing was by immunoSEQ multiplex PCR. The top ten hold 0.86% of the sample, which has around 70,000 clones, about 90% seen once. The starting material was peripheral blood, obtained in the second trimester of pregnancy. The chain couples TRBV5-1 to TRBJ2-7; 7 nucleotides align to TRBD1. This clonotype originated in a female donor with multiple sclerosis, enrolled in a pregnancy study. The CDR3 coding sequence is TGCGCCAGCAGCCTCCCAGGGGGCTCCTACGAGCAGTACTTC. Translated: CASSLPGGSYEQYF.